One sample yielded the 5 T cell receptor beta chains listed below, sequenced in a study of control samples from healthy donors and cancer patients. Sequencing was performed with immunoSEQ multiplex PCR; in TCRdb, only in-frame clones are kept and a portion is missing. The data contain approximately 130,000 clones, 80% to 90% of them singletons. The sample consisted of blood. All receptors derive from a middle-aged man in good health.

This chain joins TRBV15 and TRBJ1-2; the D is unclear. The V and J ends lost 5 bases and 7 bases respectively, with 11 bases between them. In germline, CDR1 is LNHNV, CDR2 YYDKDF (reference sequence). CDR3 length: 12 residues. The CDR3 is CATSRLSSGYTF. DNA for the CDR3: TGTGCCACCAGCCGTCTATCCTCTGGCTACACCTTC.

The rearrangement joins TRBV10-1 to TRBJ2-7; no definite D call. CDR3 length: 13 residues. Trimming removed 0 bases from V and 3 bases from J, with 6 bases in between. Germline values: CDR1 WNHNN, CDR2 SYGVQD (reference sequence). The CDR3 region is CASSESGSYEQYF. CDR3 DNA: TGCGCCAGCAGTGAGTCGGGCAGCTACGAGCAGTACTTC.

The V and J genes are TRBV24-1 and TRBJ2-7; D is ambiguous. Between the trimmed V and J ends, which lost 3 bases and 10 bases, there was a span of 9 bases. The CDR3 runs 11 residues. From germline, CDR1 is KGHDR and CDR2 SFDVKD. The CDR3 DNA reads as TGTGCCACCAGTGATGGGTGGATACAGTACTTC. It translates to CATSDGWIQYF.

This rearrangement joins TRBV27 to TRBJ2-7, with 11 bases matching TRBD2. The trim removed 0 bases at V and 3 bases at J, leaving 1 base unmatched. Per the germline V gene, CDR1 is MNHEY and CDR2 is SMNVEV (reference sequence). The CDR3 loop spans 15 amino acids. Written as DNA, the CDR3 is TGTGCCAGCAGTTTATCGACTAGCGGGGACTACGAGCAGTACTTC. This gives the protein CASSLSTSGDYEQYF.

The chain recombines TRBV5-1 with TRBJ2-3; D unclear. Germline values: CDR1 SGHRS, CDR2 YFSETQ. The CDR3 is 14 residues long. V shed 0 bases and J shed 0 bases, with 5 bases lying between them. The CDR3 loop reads CASSLDLSTDTQYF. The CDR3 region has the DNA TGCGCCAGCAGCTTGGATCTCAGCACAGATACGCAGTATTTT.